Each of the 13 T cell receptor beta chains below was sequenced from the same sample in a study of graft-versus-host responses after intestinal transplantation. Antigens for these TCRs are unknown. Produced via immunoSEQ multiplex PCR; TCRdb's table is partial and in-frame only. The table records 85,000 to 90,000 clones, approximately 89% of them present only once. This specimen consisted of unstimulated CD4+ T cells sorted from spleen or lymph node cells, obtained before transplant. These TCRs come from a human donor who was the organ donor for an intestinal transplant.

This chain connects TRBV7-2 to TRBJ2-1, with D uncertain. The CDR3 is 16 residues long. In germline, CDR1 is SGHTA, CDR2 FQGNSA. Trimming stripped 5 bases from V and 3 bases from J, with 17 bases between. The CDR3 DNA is TGTGCCAGCAGCCATGGGCCCCGTCCTAACTACAATGAGCAGTTCTTC. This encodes CASSHGPRPNYNEQFF.

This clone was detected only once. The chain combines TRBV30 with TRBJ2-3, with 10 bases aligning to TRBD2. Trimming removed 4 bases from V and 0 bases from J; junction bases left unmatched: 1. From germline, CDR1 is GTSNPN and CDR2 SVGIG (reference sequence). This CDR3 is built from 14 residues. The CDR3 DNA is TGTGCCTGGACTAGCGGGGGTAGCACAGATACGCAGTATTTT. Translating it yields CAWTSGGSTDTQYF.

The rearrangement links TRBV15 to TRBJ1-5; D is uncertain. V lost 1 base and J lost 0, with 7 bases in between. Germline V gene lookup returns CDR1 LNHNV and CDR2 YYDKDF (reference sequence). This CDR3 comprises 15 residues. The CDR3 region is CATSRGAASNQPQHF. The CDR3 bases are TGTGCCACCAGCAGAGGGGCCGCTAGCAATCAGCCCCAGCATTTT.

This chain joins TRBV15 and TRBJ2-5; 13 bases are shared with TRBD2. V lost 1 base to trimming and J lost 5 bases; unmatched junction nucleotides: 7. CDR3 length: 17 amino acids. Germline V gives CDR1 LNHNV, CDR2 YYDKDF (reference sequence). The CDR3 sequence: CATSRVTRTSGGETQYF. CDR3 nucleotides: TGTGCCACCAGCAGAGTGACTAGGACTAGCGGGGGTGAGACCCAGTACTTC.

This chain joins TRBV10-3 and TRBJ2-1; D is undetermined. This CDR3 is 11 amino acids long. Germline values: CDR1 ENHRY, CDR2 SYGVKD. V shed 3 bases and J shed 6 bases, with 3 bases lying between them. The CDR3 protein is CAISDVNEQFF. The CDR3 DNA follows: TGTGCCATCAGTGACGTCAATGAGCAGTTCTTC.

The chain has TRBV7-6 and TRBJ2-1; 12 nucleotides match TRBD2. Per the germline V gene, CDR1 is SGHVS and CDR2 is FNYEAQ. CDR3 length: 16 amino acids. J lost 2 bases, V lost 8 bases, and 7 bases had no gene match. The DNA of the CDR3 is TGTGCCAGCGGCACCCTAGCGGGGGGGCCCTACAATGAGCAGTTCTTC. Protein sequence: CASGTLAGGPYNEQFF.

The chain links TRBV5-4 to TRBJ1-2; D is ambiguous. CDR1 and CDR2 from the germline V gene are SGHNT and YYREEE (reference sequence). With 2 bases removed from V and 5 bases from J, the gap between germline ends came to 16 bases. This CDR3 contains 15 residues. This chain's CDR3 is CASSFSPHSSYGYTF. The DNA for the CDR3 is TGTGCCAGCAGCTTTTCTCCGCACAGTAGTTATGGCTACACCTTC.

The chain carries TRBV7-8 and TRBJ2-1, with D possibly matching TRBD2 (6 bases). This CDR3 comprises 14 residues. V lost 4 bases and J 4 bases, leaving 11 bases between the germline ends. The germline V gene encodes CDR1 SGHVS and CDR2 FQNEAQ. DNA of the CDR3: TGTGCCAGCAGCTACCGGGACTTATACAATGAGCAGTTCTTC. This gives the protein CASSYRDLYNEQFF. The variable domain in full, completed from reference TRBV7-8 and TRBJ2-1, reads GAGVSQSPRYKVAKRGQDVALRCDPISGHVSLFWYQQALGQGPEFLTYFQNEAQLDKSGLPSDRFFAERPEGSVSTLKIQRTQQEDSAVYLCASSYRDLYNEQFFGPGTRLTVL.

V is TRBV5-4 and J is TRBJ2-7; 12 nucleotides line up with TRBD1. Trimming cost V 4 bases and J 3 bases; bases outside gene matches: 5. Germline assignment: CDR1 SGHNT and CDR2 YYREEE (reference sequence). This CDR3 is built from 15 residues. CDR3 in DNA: TGTGCCAGCAGCCTGGGACAGGGGGCACACTACGAGCAGTACTTC. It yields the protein CASSLGQGAHYEQYF.

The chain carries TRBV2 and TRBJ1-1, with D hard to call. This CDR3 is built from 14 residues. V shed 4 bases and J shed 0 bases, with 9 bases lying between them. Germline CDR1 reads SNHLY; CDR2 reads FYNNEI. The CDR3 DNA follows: TGTGCCAGCAGTGTCTGGCAGTTGAACACTGAAGCTTTCTTT. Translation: CASSVWQLNTEAFF. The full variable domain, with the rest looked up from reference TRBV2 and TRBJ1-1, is EPEVTQTPSHQVTQMGQEVILRCVPISNHLYFYWYRQILGQKVEFLVSFYNNEISEKSEIFDDQFSVERPDGSNFTLKIRSTKLEDSAMYFCASSVWQLNTEAFFGQGTRLTVV.

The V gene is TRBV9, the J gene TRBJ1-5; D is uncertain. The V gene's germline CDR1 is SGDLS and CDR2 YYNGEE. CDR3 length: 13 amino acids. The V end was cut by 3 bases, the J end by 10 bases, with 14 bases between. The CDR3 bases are TGTGCCAGCAGCGACACCACAGTGGGCCCCCAGCATTTT. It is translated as CASSDTTVGPQHF.

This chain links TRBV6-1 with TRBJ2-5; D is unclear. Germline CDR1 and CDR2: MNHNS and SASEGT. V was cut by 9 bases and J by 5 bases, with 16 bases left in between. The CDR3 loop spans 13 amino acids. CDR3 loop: CASLTELSETQYF. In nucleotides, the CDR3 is TGTGCCAGTCTTACTGAGCTATCGGAGACCCAGTACTTC.

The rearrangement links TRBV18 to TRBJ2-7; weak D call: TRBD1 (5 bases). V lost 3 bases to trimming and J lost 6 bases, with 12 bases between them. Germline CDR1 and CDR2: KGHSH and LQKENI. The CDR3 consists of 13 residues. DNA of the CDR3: TGTGCCAGCTCACCGGGCAGGGTCGTCGAGCAGTACTTC. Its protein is CASSPGRVVEQYF.